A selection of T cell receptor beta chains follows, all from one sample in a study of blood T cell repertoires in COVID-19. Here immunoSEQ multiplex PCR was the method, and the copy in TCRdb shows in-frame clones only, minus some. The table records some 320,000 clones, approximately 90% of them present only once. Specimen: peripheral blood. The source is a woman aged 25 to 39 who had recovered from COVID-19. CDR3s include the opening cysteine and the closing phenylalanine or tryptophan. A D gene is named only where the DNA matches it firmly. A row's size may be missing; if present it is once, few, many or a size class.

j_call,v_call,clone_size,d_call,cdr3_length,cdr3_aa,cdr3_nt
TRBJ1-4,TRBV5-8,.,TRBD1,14,CASSPGQGGEKLFF,TGTGCCAGCAGTCCTGGACAGGGGGGCGAAAAACTGTTTTTT
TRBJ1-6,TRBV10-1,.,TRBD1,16,CASSEFRDRVNSPLHF,TGCGCCAGCAGTGAGTTTCGGGACAGGGTGAATTCACCCCTCCACTTT
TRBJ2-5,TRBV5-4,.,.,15,CASSSHRGSQETQYF,TGTGCCAGCAGCTCCCACCGGGGGAGCCAAGAGACCCAGTACTTC
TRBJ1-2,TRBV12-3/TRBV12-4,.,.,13,CASSNGQNYGYTF,TGTGCCAGCAGCAATGGACAGAACTATGGCTACACCTTC
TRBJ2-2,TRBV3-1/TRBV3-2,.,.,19,CASSQDIAGGTDGTGELFF,TGTGCCAGCAGCCAAGATATTGCTGGCGGGACAGATGGCACCGGGGAGCTGTTTTTT
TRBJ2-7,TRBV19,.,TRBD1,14,CASSPGDRAYEQYF,TGTGCCAGTAGTCCGGGGGACAGGGCTTACGAGCAGTACTTC
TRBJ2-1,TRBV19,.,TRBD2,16,CASSDLGGSSYNEQFF,TGTGCCAGTAGTGACCTCGGGGGGAGCTCCTACAATGAGCAGTTCTTC
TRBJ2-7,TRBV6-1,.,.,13,CASSEVNSYEQYF,TGTGCCAGCAGTGAAGTTAATTCCTACGAGCAGTACTTC
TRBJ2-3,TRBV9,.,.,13,CASSRYAADTQYF,TGTGCCAGCAGCCGCTACGCCGCAGATACGCAGTATTTT
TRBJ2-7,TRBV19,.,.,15,CASSIGWGEAYEQYF,TGTGCCAGTAGTATAGGATGGGGAGAAGCCTACGAGCAGTACTTC
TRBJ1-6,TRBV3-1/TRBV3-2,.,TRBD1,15,CASSDPGTGNSPLHF,TGTGCCAGCAGCGACCCCGGGACAGGGAATTCACCCCTCCACTTT
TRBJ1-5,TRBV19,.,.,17,CASSTASGIRSNQPQHF,TGTGCCAGTAGTACCGCCTCCGGGATTCGGAGCAATCAGCCCCAGCATTTT
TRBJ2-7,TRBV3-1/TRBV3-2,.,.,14,CASSPRTATYEQYF,TGTGCCAGCAGCCCCCGGACAGCCACCTACGAGCAGTACTTC
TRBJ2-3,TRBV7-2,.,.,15,CASNLGGPSTDTQYF,TGTGCCAGCAACCTCGGAGGACCTAGCACAGATACGCAGTATTTT
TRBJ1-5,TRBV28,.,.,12,CASSFPAEPQHF,TGTGCCAGCAGTTTCCCCGCGGAGCCCCAGCATTTT
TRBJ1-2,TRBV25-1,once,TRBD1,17,CASSPPGTGPYLYGYTF,TGTGCCAGCAGTCCCCCCGGGACAGGTCCTTATCTCTATGGCTACACCTTC
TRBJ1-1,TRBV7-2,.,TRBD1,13,CASSQRQGPEAFF,TGTGCCAGCAGCCAAAGACAGGGTCCTGAAGCTTTCTTT
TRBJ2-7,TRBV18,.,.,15,CASSPMAGASYEQYF,TGTGCCAGCTCACCAATGGCGGGGGCCTCCTACGAGCAGTACTTC
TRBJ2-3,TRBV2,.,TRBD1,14,CASRDGTVTDTQYF,TGTGCCAGCAGGGATGGGACAGTCACAGATACGCAGTATTTT
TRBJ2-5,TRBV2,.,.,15,CASSEGLAARGTQYF,TGTGCCAGCAGTGAAGGGTTAGCGGCCCGTGGGACCCAGTACTTC
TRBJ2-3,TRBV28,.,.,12,CASSLLSDTQYF,TGTGCCAGCAGTTTACTGTCAGATACGCAGTATTTT
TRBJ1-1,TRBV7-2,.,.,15,CASSPSGGRNTEAFF,TGTGCCAGCAGCCCGAGTGGGGGGAGGAACACTGAAGCTTTCTTT
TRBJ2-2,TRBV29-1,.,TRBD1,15,CSVSGDRENTGELFF,TGCAGCGTTTCCGGGGACAGGGAGAACACCGGGGAGCTGTTTTTT
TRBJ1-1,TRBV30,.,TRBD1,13,CAWRETGRSEAFF,TGTGCCTGGAGGGAGACAGGGCGATCTGAAGCTTTCTTT
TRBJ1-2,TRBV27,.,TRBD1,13,CASSPRQGQGYTF,TGTGCCAGCAGTCCGCGACAGGGGCAAGGCTACACCTTC
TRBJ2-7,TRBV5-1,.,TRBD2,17,CASSLSGGRIRSYEQYF,TGCGCCAGCAGCTTGTCGGGAGGGCGAATTAGATCCTACGAGCAGTACTTC
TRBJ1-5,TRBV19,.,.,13,CASNDGRNQPQHF,TGTGCCAGTAATGATGGGCGAAATCAGCCCCAGCATTTT
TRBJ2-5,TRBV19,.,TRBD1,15,CASSTRTGWGETQYF,TGTGCCAGTAGTACCCGGACAGGCTGGGGAGAGACCCAGTACTTC
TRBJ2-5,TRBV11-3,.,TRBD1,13,CASSRTGQETQYF,TGTGCCAGCAGCAGGACAGGCCAAGAGACCCAGTACTTC
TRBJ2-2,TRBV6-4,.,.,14,CASSGGLSTGELFF,TGTGCCAGCAGTGGAGGGTTGTCCACCGGGGAGCTGTTTTTT
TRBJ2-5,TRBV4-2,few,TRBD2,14,CASSQEPSGETQYF,TGTGCCAGCAGCCAAGAACCTAGCGGAGAGACCCAGTACTTC
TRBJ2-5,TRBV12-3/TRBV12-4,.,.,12,CASRQNQETQYF,TGTGCCAGCCGACAGAACCAAGAGACCCAGTACTTC
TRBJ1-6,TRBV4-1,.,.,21,CASSQDAGYRQRGKLDSPLHF,TGCGCCAGCAGCCAAGATGCGGGGTACCGACAGCGGGGTAAGCTAGATTCACCCCTCCACTTT
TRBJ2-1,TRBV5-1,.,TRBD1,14,CASSSQGLYNEQFF,TGCGCCAGCAGCTCACAGGGGCTTTACAATGAGCAGTTCTTC
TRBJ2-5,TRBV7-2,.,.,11,CASSRQETQYF,TGTGCCAGCAGCCGCCAAGAGACCCAGTACTTC
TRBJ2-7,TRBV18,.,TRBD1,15,CASSPRTGGRYEQYF,TGTGCCAGCTCACCACGGACAGGGGGTCGGTACGAGCAGTACTTC
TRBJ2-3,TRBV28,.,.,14,CASSLGGGADTQYF,TGTGCCAGCAGCCTGGGGGGGGGCGCGGATACGCAGTATTTT
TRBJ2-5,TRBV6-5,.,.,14,CASRYHRSVETQYF,TGTGCCAGCAGATATCACAGGTCTGTGGAGACCCAGTACTTC
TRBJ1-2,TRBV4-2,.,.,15,CASSQDYNSGYGYTF,TGTGCCAGCAGCCAAGATTATAACTCCGGCTATGGCTACACCTTC
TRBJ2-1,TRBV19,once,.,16,CASSIVSGTPYNEQFF,TGTGCCAGTAGTATCGTATCCGGGACTCCCTACAATGAGCAGTTCTTC
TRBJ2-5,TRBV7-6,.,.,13,CASSLELLETQYF,TGTGCCAGCAGCTTAGAGTTACTAGAGACCCAGTACTTC